This passage covers 18 T cell receptor beta chains from one sample sequenced in a study of cytomegalovirus exposure and HLA in healthy donors. PCR was performed using 60 Vbeta and 13 Jbeta primers. Here immunoSEQ multiplex PCR was the method, and the copy in TCRdb shows in-frame clones only, minus some. The sample consists of roughly 200,000 clones, more than 75% of them appearing once. Sample: PBMCs. The source is a woman in her 40s in good health and CMV-seronegative.

In this sample, this clone turned up a few times. The V gene is TRBV6-6, the J gene TRBJ1-1; D perhaps matches TRBD1 (6 bases). Looked up from germline, CDR1 is MNHNY and CDR2 is SVGAGI (reference sequence). There are 15 residues in the CDR3. V dropped 0 bases and J dropped 5 bases, with 13 bases sitting between them. The CDR3 bases are TGTGCCAGCAGTTACTCAGAGGCAGGGGAAACTGAAGCTTTCTTT. Its translation is CASSYSEAGETEAFF.

This clone was observed a single time. J is TRBJ2-1 and V is TRBV30; 10 bases are a match to TRBD2. Germline loops: CDR1 GTSNPN, CDR2 SVGIG (reference sequence). Trimming cost V 6 bases and J 4 bases; bases outside gene matches: 9. The CDR3 totals 15 residues. The CDR3, as DNA: TGTGCCTGTCCCGGGGGTAGCGGGAGGTACAATGAGCAGTTCTTC. The encoded protein is CACPGGSGRYNEQFF.

This clone was seen just once. The chain employs TRBV7-9 and TRBJ1-2; 8 bases match TRBD1. CDR3 size: 14 residues. Germline assignment: CDR1 SEHNR and CDR2 FQNEAQ (reference sequence). Trimming cost V 8 bases and J 0 bases; bases outside gene matches: 5. The CDR3 region is CASGRGQANYGYTF. DNA for the CDR3: TGTGCCAGCGGAAGGGGACAGGCTAACTATGGCTACACCTTC.

The genes are TRBV5-4 and TRBJ2-7, with 12 bases matching TRBD2. V lost 4 bases and J lost 0; bases outside the gene matches: 2. This CDR3 is built from 15 residues. Germline CDR1 and CDR2: SGHNT and YYREEE (reference sequence). The CDR3 bases are TGTGCCAGCAGCACGACTAGCGGGAGCTCCTACGAGCAGTACTTC. As protein: CASSTTSGSSYEQYF.

The V and J genes are TRBV30 and TRBJ1-2, with no clear D. The germline gives CDR1 GTSNPN, CDR2 SVGIG (reference sequence). This CDR3 spans 13 amino acids. The ends were cut back, 2 bases at V and 4 bases at J, with 11 bases in the middle. The CDR3 is CAWSRESPYGYTF. The CDR3 DNA reads as TGTGCCTGGAGTAGGGAGTCCCCCTATGGCTACACCTTC.

The chain combines TRBV9 with TRBJ2-5; 9 bases match TRBD2. Gene TRBJ2-7 matches the end of the DNA better, so the J call may be wrong. Germline V gene data show CDR1 as SGDLS and CDR2 as YYNGEE. The CDR3 has 15 amino acids. CDR3 region: CASSPTAGGLYEQYF. In DNA, the CDR3 is TGTGCCAGCAGCCCGACGGCGGGGGGGCTATACGAGCAGTACTTC.

This clone was recorded once. The rearrangement uses TRBV11-3 and TRBJ2-1; the D is unclear. CDR3 length equals 12 residues. Germline CDR1 SGHNT, CDR2 YENEEA. Trimming took off 0 bases at V and 9 bases at J, with 6 bases between the two ends. CDR3 amino acids: CASSLDASEQFF. DNA for the CDR3: TGTGCCAGCAGCTTAGATGCGAGTGAGCAGTTCTTC.

This chain uses TRBV6-5 with TRBJ1-3; D gene uncertain. V was shortened by 6 bases and J by 0 bases, with 9 bases between the two germline ends. The CDR3 is made up of 14 amino acids. The V gene's germline CDR1 is MNHEY and CDR2 SVGAGI. The CDR3 sequence is CASSGVGSGNTIYF. The CDR3 DNA follows: TGTGCCAGCAGCGGGGTAGGCTCTGGAAACACCATATATTTT.

V is TRBV18 and J is TRBJ2-2, with a tentative D call TRBD2 (9 bases). Germline values: CDR1 KGHSH, CDR2 LQKENI. V was trimmed by 8 bases and J by 2 bases, leaving 30 bases between them. This CDR3 has 20 residues. The CDR3 DNA reads as TGTGCCAGCCCGGGGGGACAGGTCCGGCCTAGCGGGGCTAACACCGGGGAGCTGTTTTTT. Residues: CASPGGQVRPSGANTGELFF.

The V and J genes are TRBV15 and TRBJ1-3; D gene unclear. Germline CDR1 and CDR2: LNHNV and YYDKDF (reference sequence). The CDR3 covers 14 residues. Deletions cut 1 base from V and 7 bases from J, with 11 bases between. CDR3 nucleotides: TGTGCCACCAGCAGAGTTGTACAGTCCAACACCATATATTTT. Protein product: CATSRVVQSNTIYF.

This chain uses TRBV4-1 with TRBJ2-1, with 8 bases that match TRBD2. V gave up 1 base and J gave up 5 bases; unmatched junction bases: 10. CDR1 is MGHRA, CDR2 YSYEKL, per germline. The CDR3 contains 17 residues. CDR3 sequence (DNA): TGCGCCAGCAGCCAAGTGGGTCAGGGACTAGGACACAATGAGCAGTTCTTC. Its translation: CASSQVGQGLGHNEQFF.

CDR3: CASSGAESRSTGELFF. In DNA form, the CDR3 reads TGCGCCAGCAGTGGAGCGGAAAGCCGGAGCACCGGGGAGCTGTTTTTT. The J gene is TRBJ2-2, the V gene TRBV10-2, with a weak D call TRBD2 (5 bases). The CDR3 loop spans 16 amino acids. CDR1 WSHSY and CDR2 SAAADI come from the germline V gene. Trimming pared 4 bases from V and 4 bases from J, leaving 16 bases between.

V and J are TRBV19 and TRBJ1-1; D may be TRBD1 (6 bases). The CDR3 is 11 residues long. Trimming removed 7 bases at V and 8 bases at J, with 11 bases between. Germline lookup yields CDR1 LNHDA and CDR2 SQIVND (reference sequence). CDR3 loop: CASTIQGEAFF. Here the CDR3 DNA reads TGTGCCAGTACCATACAGGGAGAAGCTTTCTTT.

The chain employs TRBV29-1 and TRBJ1-1; no clear D. V gave up 3 bases and J gave up 0 bases, with 8 bases separating them. Germline CDR1 SQVTM, CDR2 ANQGSEA. This CDR3 comprises 13 residues. In DNA form, the CDR3 reads TGCAGCGTTGAGGAGGCTCTGAACACTGAAGCTTTCTTT. Translation gives CSVEEALNTEAFF.

This clone was seen only a few times. The chain links TRBV29-1 to TRBJ2-5, with 12 bases identical to TRBD2. CDR3 length equals 16 residues. Germline-derived CDR1 and CDR2 are SQVTM and ANQGSEA. The J segment lost 2 bases and the V segment lost 6 bases, leaving 10 bases of the junction unmatched. CDR3 region: CSVEQLAGGKQETQYF. The CDR3 bases are TGCAGCGTCGAGCAGCTAGCGGGAGGGAAACAAGAGACCCAGTACTTC.

This chain uses TRBV28 with TRBJ1-2; 8 bases line up with TRBD1. After removal of 10 bases from V and 6 bases from J, the junction contained 10 bases not matched to a gene. The germline V gene has CDR1 MDHEN and CDR2 SYDVKM. This CDR3 has 13 residues. In DNA form, the CDR3 reads TGTGCCATTTCCTCGGACAGGGTGAATGGCTACACCTTC. Translated, it gives CAISSDRVNGYTF.

This chain links TRBV30 with TRBJ2-2, with 8 nucleotides matching TRBD2. CDR1 GTSNPN and CDR2 SVGIG come from the germline V gene (reference sequence). The CDR3 spans 14 residues. With 0 bases clipped from V and 5 bases from J, the junction kept 2 bases outside the gene matches. In DNA form, the CDR3 reads TGTGCCTGGAGTGTAACGGGAGGGACCGGGGAGCTGTTTTTT. Its protein product is CAWSVTGGTGELFF.

This chain uses TRBV29-1 with TRBJ2-3; 7 bases are shared with TRBD2. Germline CDR1 SQVTM, CDR2 ANQGSEA. V was pared by 8 bases and J by 1 base, with 9 bases of the junction left unmatched. CDR3 length: 14 amino acids. CDR3 sequence (DNA): TGCAGCCACACCCGGGCGGGAGGCACAGATACGCAGTATTTT. This codes for CSHTRAGGTDTQYF.